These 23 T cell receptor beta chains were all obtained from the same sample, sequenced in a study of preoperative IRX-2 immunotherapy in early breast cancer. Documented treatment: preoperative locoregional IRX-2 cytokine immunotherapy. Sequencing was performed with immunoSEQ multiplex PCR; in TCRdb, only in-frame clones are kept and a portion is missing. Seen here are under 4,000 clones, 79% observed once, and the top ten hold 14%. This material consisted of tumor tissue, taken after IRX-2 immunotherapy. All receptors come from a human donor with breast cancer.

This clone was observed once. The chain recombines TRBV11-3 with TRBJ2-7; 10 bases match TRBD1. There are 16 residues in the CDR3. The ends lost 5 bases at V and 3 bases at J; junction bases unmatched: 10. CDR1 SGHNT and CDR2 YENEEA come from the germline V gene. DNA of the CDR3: TGTGCCAGCAGCCCGAGGACAGGGGGTTTAAGCTACGAGCAGTACTTC. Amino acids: CASSPRTGGLSYEQYF.

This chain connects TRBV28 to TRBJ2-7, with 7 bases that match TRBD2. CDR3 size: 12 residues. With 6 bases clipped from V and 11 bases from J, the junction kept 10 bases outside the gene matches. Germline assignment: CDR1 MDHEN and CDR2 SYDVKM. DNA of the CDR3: TGTGCCAGCAGCCCCATAGGGAGGGGAAAGTACTTC. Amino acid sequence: CASSPIGRGKYF.

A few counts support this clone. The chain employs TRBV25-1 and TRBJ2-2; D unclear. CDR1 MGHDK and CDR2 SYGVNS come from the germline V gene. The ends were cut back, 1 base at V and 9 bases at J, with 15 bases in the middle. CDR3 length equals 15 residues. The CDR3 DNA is TGTGCCAGCAGTGAATCCACTACCCAACACCGGGAGCTGTTTTTT. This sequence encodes CASSESTTQHRELFF.

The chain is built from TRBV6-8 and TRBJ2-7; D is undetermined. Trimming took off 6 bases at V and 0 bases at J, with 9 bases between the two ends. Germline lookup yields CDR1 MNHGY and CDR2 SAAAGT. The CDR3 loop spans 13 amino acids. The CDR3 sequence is CASSYNPSYEQYF. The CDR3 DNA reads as TGTGCCAGCAGCTACAATCCCTCCTACGAGCAGTACTTC.

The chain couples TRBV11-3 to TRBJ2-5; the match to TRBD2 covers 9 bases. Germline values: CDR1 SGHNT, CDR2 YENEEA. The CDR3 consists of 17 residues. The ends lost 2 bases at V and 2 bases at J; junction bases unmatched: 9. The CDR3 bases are TGTGCCAGCAGCTTATCCCCCAGCGGGGGGACTCAAGAGACCCAGTACTTC. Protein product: CASSLSPSGGTQETQYF.

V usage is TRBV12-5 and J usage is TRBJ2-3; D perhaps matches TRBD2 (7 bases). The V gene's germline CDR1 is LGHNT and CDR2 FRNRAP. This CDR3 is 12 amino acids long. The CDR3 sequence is CALGGGTDTQYF. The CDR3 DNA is TGTGCGCTAGGGGGGGGCACAGATACGCAGTATTTT. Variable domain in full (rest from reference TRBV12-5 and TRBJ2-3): DARVTQTPRHKVTEMGQEVTMRCQPILGHNTVFWYRQTMMQGLELLAYFRNRAPLDDSGMPKDRFSAEMPDATLATLKIQPSEPRDSAVYFCALGGGTDTQYFGPGTRLTVL.

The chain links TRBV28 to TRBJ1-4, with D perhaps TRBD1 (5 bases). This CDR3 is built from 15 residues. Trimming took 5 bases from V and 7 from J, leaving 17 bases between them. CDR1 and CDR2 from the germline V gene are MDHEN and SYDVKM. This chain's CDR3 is CASSGGGARSEKLFF. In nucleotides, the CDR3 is TGTGCCAGCAGTGGGGGAGGGGCGCGGAGTGAAAAACTGTTTTTT.

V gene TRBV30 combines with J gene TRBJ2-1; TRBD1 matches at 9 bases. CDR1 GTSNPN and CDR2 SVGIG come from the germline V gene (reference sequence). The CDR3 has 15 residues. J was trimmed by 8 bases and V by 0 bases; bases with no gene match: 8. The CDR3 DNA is TGTGCCTGGAGTGTACTGTGGGACAGGGAACATGAGCAGTTCTTC. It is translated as CAWSVLWDREHEQFF.

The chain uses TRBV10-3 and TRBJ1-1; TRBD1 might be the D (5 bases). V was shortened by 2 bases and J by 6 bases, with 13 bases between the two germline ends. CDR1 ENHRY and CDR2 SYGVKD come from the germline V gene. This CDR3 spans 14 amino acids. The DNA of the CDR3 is TGTGCCATCAGTGAGACGGGGGGACTGGCTGAAGCTTTCTTT. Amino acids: CAISETGGLAEAFF.

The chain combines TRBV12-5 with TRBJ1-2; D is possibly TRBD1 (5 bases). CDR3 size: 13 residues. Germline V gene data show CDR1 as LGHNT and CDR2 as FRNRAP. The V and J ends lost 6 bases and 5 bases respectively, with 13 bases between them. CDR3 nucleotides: TGTGCTAGTGGCCGGGACGGGGGATATGGCTACACCTTC. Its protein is CASGRDGGYGYTF.

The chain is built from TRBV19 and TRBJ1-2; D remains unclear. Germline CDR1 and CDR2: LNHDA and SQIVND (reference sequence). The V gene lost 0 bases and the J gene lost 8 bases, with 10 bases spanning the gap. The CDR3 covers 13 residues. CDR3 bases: TGTGCCAGTAGTATAGATCCAGTCGACGGCTACACCTTC. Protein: CASSIDPVDGYTF.

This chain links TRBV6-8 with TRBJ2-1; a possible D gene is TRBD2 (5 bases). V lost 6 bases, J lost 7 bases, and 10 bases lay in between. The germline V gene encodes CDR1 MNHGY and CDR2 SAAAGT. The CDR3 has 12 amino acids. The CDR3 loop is CASRNGENEQFF. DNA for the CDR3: TGTGCCAGCAGAAACGGGGAGAATGAGCAGTTCTTC.

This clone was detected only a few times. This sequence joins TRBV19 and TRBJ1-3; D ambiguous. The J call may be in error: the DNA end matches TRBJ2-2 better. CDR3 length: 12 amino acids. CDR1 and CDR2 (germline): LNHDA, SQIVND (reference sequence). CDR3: CASSQVPGELFF. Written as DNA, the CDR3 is TGTGCCAGTAGCCAGGTGCCCGGGGAGCTGTTTTTT.

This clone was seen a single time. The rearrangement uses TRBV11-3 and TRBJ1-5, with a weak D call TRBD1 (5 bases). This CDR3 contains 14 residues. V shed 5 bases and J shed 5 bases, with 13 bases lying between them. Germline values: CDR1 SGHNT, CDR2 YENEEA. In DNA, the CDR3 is TGTGCCAGCAGCCCAGGGTCTCCCCATCAGCCCCAGCATTTT. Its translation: CASSPGSPHQPQHF. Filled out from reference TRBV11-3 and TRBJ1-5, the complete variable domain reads EAGVVQSPRYKIIEKKQPVAFWCNPISGHNTLYWYLQNLGQGPELLIRYENEEAVDDSQLPKDRFSAERLKGVDSTLKIQPAELGDSAVYLCASSPGSPHQPQHFGDGTRLSIL.

This chain's CDR3 is CASSRDRAHEQYF. The CDR3 bases are TGTGCCAGCAGCCGGGACAGGGCCCACGAGCAGTACTTC. The V gene is TRBV28, the J gene TRBJ2-7, with 9 bases identical to TRBD1. V dropped 6 bases and J dropped 5; count of bases not matched to a gene: 5. The CDR3 extends over 13 amino acids. The germline CDR1 and CDR2 sequences are MDHEN and SYDVKM.

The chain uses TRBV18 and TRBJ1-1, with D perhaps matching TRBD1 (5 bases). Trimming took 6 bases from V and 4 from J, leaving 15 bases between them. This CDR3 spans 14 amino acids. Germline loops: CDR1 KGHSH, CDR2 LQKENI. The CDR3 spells CASSPIGGTTEAFF. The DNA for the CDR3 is TGTGCCAGCTCGCCCATCGGGGGAACCACTGAAGCTTTCTTT.

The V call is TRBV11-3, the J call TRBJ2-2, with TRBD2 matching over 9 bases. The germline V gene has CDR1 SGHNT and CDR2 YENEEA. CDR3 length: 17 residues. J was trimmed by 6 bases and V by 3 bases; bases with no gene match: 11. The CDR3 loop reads CASSLVSAGGSPGELFF. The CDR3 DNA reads TGTGCCAGCAGCTTGGTATCGGCGGGAGGGTCACCCGGGGAGCTGTTTTTT.

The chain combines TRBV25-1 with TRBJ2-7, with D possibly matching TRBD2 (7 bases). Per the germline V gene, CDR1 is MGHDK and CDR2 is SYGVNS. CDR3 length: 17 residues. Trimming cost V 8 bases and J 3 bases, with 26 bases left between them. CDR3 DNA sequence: TGTGCCAGCGCCTCCAGGGGCGGGGGCGCGTCTCGCTACGAGCAGTACTTC. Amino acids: CASASRGGGASRYEQYF.

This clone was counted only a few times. The CDR3 here is CASSLGAGNNEQFF. The DNA of the CDR3 is TGTGCCAGCAGTTTGGGTGCGGGCAACAATGAGCAGTTCTTC. The V call is TRBV11-3, the J call TRBJ2-1; tentative D call: TRBD2 (5 bases). Trimming stripped 6 bases from V and 5 bases from J, with 14 bases between. The CDR3 length is 14 residues. Germline V gene lookup returns CDR1 SGHNT and CDR2 YENEEA. Using reference TRBV11-3 and TRBJ2-1 for the parts outside the CDR3, the full variable domain is EAGVVQSPRYKIIEKKQPVAFWCNPISGHNTLYWYLQNLGQGPELLIRYENEEAVDDSQLPKDRFSAERLKGVDSTLKIQPAELGDSAVYLCASSLGAGNNEQFFGPGTRLTVL.

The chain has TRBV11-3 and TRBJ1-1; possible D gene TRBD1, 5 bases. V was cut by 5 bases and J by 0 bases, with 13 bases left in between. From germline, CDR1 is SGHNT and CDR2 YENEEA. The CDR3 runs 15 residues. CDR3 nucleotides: TGTGCCAGCAGCCCAGGGACGCTTTTGAACACTGAAGCTTTCTTT. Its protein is CASSPGTLLNTEAFF.

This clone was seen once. CDR3 coding DNA: TGTGCCAGCAGTTACTTCTCCACTTCGGGACAGTTTAATTCACCCCTCCACTTT. This codes for CASSYFSTSGQFNSPLHF. J is TRBJ1-6 and V is TRBV28; 7 positions agree with TRBD1. There are 18 residues in the CDR3. Trimming took 4 bases from V and 6 from J; bases not matched to a gene: 15. The germline V gene encodes CDR1 MDHEN and CDR2 SYDVKM.

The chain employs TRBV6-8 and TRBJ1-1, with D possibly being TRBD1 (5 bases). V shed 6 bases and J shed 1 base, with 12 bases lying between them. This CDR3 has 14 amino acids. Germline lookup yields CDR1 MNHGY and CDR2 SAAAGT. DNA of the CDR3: TGTGCCAGCAGCGACGACAGCTGGAACACTGAAGCTTTCTTT. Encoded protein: CASSDDSWNTEAFF.

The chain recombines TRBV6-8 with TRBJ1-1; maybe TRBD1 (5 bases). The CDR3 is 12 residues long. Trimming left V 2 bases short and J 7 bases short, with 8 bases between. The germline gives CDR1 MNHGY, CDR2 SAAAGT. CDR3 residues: CASSYRGNEAFF. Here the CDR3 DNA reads TGTGCCAGCAGTTACCGGGGGAATGAAGCTTTCTTT.